The rows below give T cell receptor beta chains drawn from one sample of a study of cytomegalovirus exposure and HLA in healthy donors. This table comes from immunoSEQ multiplex PCR, and its TCRdb copy is limited to in-frame clones, with some not included. Recorded here are over 110,000 clones; the top ten clones represent 0.8% to 1%. Sequencing was performed on PBMCs. The receptor set was obtained from a male donor in good health and CMV-seronegative. The CDR3 runs from the conserved cysteine through the conserved F or W. The D gene is left open where the match is weak.

>TRBD1|TRBJ1-1|TRBV5-1
CASSLGQGGTEAFF
TGCGCCAGCAGCTTAGGACAGGGCGGCACTGAAGCTTTCTTT
>-|TRBJ1-1|TRBV10-2
CASREPIGTPLEAFF
TGCGCCAGCAGAGAACCCATAGGGACACCCTTAGAGGCTTTCTTT
>-|TRBJ2-1|TRBV9
CASSVGAGPPINEQFF
TGTGCCAGCAGCGTAGGAGCAGGCCCACCCATCAATGAGCAGTTCTTC
>TRBD1|TRBJ1-1|TRBV7-8
CASSPGTGVGAFF
TGTGCCAGCAGCCCAGGGACAGGGGTAGGAGCTTTCTTT
>-|TRBJ2-7|TRBV30
CAWSVLAGSYEQYF
TGTGCCTGGAGTGTACTGGCGGGCTCCTACGAGCAGTACTTC
>-|TRBJ1-4|TRBV4-1
CASREGERTNEKLFF
TGCGCCAGCCGGGAGGGGGAAAGGACTAATGAAAAACTGTTTTTT
>-|TRBJ1-2|TRBV7-9
CASSQTGNNYGYTF
TGTGCCAGCAGCCAAACAGGGAATAACTATGGCTACACCTTC
>-|TRBJ1-5|TRBV19
CASSPGWGSTNQPQHF
TGTGCCAGTAGTCCCGGTTGGGGCAGTACCAATCAGCCCCAGCATTTT
>TRBD1|TRBJ1-5|TRBV15
CATSRESNTGTGSQPQHF
TGTGCCACCAGCAGAGAGTCCAATACCGGGACAGGTAGTCAGCCCCAGCATTTT
>TRBD1|TRBJ1-2|TRBV11-2
CASSLERTGGYGYTF
TGTGCCAGCAGCTTAGAGAGGACAGGCGGCTATGGCTACACCTTC
>-|TRBJ2-1|TRBV9
CASSVDLWANLNSYNEQFF
TGTGCCAGCAGCGTAGATCTCTGGGCTAACCTTAACTCCTACAATGAGCAGTTCTTC
>-|TRBJ1-4|TRBV30
CAWSNQAATNEKLFF
TGTGCCTGGAGTAACCAGGCCGCAACTAATGAAAAACTGTTTTTT
>TRBD2|TRBJ2-7|TRBV30
CAWGVAGALDEQYF
TGTGCCTGGGGTGTAGCGGGAGCTTTGGACGAGCAGTACTTC
>TRBD2|TRBJ2-7|TRBV5-1
CASSPTSGSFGTYEQYF
TGCGCCAGCAGCCCCACTAGCGGGAGCTTCGGCACCTACGAGCAGTACTTC
>-|TRBJ2-7|TRBV27
CASNKGSEQYF
TGTGCCAGCAATAAAGGGAGCGAGCAGTACTTC
>-|TRBJ1-4|TRBV7-2
CASSLVSGVGLFF
TGTGCCAGCAGCTTAGTCTCGGGGGTGGGACTGTTTTTT
>-|TRBJ1-5|TRBV4-3
CASSQGRLNQPQHF
TGCGCCAGCAGCCAAGGCAGACTCAATCAGCCCCAGCATTTT
>-|TRBJ1-5|TRBV7-9
CASSLVGAGFQPQHF
TGTGCCAGCAGCTTAGTTGGTGCAGGGTTCCAGCCCCAGCATTTT
>-|TRBJ1-2|TRBV28
CASSFQLRQDTYNQEGYTF
TGTGCCAGCAGTTTCCAACTCCGACAGGATACCTACAATCAGGAGGGCTACACCTTC